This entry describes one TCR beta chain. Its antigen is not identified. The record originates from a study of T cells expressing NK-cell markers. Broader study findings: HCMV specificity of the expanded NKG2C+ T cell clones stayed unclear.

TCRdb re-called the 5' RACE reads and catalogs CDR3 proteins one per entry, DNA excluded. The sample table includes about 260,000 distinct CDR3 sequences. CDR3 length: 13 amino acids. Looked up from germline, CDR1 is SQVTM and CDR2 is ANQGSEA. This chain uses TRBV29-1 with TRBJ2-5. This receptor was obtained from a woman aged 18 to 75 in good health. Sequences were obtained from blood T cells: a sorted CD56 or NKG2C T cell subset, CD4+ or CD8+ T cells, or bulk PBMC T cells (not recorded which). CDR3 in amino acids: CSVATVLGETQYF. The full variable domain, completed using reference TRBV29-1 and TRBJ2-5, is SAVISQKPSRDICQRGTSLTIQCQVDSQVTMMFWYRQQPGQSLTLIATANQGSEATYESGFVIDKFPISRPNLTFSTLTVSNMSPEDSSIYLCSVATVLGETQYFGPGTRLLVL.